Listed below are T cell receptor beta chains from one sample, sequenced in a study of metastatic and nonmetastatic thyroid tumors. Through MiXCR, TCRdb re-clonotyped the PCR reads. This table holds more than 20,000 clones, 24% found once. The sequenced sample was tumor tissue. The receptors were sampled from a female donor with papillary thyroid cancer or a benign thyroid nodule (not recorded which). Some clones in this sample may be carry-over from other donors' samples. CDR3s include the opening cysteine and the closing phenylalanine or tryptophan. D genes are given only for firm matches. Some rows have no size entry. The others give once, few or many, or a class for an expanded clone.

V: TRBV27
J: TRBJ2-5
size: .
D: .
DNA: TGTGCCAGCAGGTCCCCAGGGCAAGAGACCCAGTACTTC
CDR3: CASRSPGQETQYF

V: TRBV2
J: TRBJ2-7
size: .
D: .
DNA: TGTGCCAGCAGTGCCAGGCGAAGGGACGAGCAGTACTTC
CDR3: CASSARRRDEQYF

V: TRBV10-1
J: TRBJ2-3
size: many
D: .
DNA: TGCGCCAGCAGTGACCCCCACGGTAAGTGCACGCAGTATTTT
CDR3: CASSDPHGKCTQYF

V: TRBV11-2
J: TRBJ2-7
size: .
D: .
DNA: TGTGCCAGCAGCTTAGCGGGGTTCTCCTACGAGCAGTACTTC
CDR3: CASSLAGFSYEQYF

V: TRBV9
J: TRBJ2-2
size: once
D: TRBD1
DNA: TGTGCCATCAGCTTCCAGGGGGATGTCACCGGGGAGCTGTTTTTT
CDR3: CAISFQGDVTGELFF

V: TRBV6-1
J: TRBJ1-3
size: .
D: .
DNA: TGTGCCAGCACTCGAGATCCTCGGGTAAACCCCATATATTTT
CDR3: CASTRDPRVNPIYF

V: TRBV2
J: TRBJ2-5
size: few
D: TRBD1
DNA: TGTGCCAGCAGTGGGACAGGGGGCGCGGAGACCCAGTACTTC
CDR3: CASSGTGGAETQYF

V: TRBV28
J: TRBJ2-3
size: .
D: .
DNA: TGTGCCAGCATTTCACAACCTCTCCTCCGGGAGTGGGAGACAGATACGCAGTATTTT
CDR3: CASISQPLLREWETDTQYF

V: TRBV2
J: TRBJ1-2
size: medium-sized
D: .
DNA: TGTGCCAGCAGTTATAGGGAGGGTCACGGCTACACCTTC
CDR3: CASSYREGHGYTF

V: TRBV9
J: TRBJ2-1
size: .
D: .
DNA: TGTGCCAGCAGCTTAGATCGGCGGTGTGAGCAGTTCTTC
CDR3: CASSLDRRCEQFF

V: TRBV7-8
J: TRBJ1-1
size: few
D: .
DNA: TGTGCCAGCAGCTTGGACAGCATGAACACTGAAGCTTTCTTT
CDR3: CASSLDSMNTEAFF

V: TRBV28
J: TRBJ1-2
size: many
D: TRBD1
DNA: TGTGCCAGCAGTTCCTCCTCCGGGACAGACTATGGCTACACCTTC
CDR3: CASSSSSGTDYGYTF

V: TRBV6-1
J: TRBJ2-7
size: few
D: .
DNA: TGTGCCAGCAGTGAAGTTGTGAGGGGCTACGAGCAGTACTTC
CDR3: CASSEVVRGYEQYF

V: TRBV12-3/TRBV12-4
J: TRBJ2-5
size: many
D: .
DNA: TGTGCCAGTACGTCTCGGAGTACCCAAGAGACCCAGTACTTC
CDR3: CASTSRSTQETQYF

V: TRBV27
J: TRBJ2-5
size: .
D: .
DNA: TGTGCCAGCTATGGCCCCCTAGGCCTCCGCGGGGAGACCCAGTACTTC
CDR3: CASYGPLGLRGETQYF

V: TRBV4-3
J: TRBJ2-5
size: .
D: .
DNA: TGCGCCAGCAGCCAAGAGGGGGGCCGGGAGACCCAGTACTTC
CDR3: CASSQEGGRETQYF

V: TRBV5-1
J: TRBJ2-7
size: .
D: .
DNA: TGCGCCAGCAGCTCAAGCACAGGGTCCTACGAGCAGTACTTC
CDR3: CASSSSTGSYEQYF

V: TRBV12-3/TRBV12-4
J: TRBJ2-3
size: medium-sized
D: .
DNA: TGTGCCAGCAGCCTACGGGGGGCGAGTGGTAAGGATACGCAGTATTTT
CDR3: CASSLRGASGKDTQYF

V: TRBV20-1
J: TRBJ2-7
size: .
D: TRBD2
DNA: TGCAGTGCCTATAGCGGGACTAGCGTCCACGAGCAGTACTTC
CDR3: CSAYSGTSVHEQYF

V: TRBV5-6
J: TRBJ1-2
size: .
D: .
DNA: TGTGCCAGCAGCTTGGACGATTCTCATGGCTACACCTTC
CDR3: CASSLDDSHGYTF

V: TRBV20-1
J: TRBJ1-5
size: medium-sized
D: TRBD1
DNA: TGCAGTGCTTCACCAAGGGACAGGGTAATCGGTCAGCCCCAGCATTTT
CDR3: CSASPRDRVIGQPQHF

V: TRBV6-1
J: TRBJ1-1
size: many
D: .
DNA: TGTGCCAGCGCGGACGGCCAGAACACTGGAGCTTTCTTT
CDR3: CASADGQNTGAFF

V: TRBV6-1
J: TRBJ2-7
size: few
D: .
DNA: TGTGCCAGCACCGTGGTGAAGGGCAGGACGTCCGAGCAGTACTTC
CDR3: CASTVVKGRTSEQYF

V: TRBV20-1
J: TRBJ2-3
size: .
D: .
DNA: TGCAGTGCTATATCGGGAGGGACAGATACTCAGTATTTT
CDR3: CSAISGGTDTQYF

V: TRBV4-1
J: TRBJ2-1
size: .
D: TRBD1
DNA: TGCGCCAGCAGCCAAGATCTTGGGGGACAGGGTATTGAGGATGAGCAGTTCTTC
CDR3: CASSQDLGGQGIEDEQFF

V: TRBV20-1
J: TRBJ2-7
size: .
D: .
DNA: TGCAGTGCTCCTCGGGGGGCCGCTCCCTACGAGCAGTACTTC
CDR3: CSAPRGAAPYEQYF

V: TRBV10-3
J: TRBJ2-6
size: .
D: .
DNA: .
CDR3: CAISEVGGGAGANVRTF

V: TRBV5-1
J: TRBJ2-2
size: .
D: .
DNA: TGCGCCAGCAGCTCCAGGGTAGCCGGGGAGCTGTTTTTT
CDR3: CASSSRVAGELFF

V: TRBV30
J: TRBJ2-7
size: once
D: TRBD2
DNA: TGTGCCTGGAGTGGGACTAGCGGGTTCTACGAGCAGTACTTC
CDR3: CAWSGTSGFYEQYF

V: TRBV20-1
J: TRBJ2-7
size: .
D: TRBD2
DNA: TGCAGTGCTAGGACCAGCGGGGCTCCCACGTCCTACGAGCAGTACTTC
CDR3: CSARTSGAPTSYEQYF

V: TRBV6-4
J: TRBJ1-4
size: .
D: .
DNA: TGTGCCAGCAGGGGGGGGGGTACAACTAATGAAAAACTGTTTTTT
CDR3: CASRGGGTTNEKLFF

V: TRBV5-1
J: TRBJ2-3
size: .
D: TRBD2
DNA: TGCGCCAGCAGCCCCGGATCTCTAGCGGGAGGAACAGATACGCAGTATTTT
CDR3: CASSPGSLAGGTDTQYF

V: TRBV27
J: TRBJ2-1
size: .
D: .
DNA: TGTGCCAGCAGTTTATCCGGAGGGCGTCGCTCCTACAATGAGCAGTTCTTC
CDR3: CASSLSGGRRSYNEQFF

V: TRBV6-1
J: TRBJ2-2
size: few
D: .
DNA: TGTGCCAGCAGTAACCTATTACTAGCTGGTAACACCGGGGAGCTGTTTTTT
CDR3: CASSNLLLAGNTGELFF

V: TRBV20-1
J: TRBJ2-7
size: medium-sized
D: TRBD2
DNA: TGCAGTGCCACGGAGGGCCAGGCGGCGGGAGGAACCTACGAGCAGTACTTC
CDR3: CSATEGQAAGGTYEQYF

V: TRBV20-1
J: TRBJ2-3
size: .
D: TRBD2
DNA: TGCAGTGCCCTGACTAGCGGGAGCACAGATACGCAGTATTTT
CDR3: CSALTSGSTDTQYF

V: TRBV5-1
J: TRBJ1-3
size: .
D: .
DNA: TGCGCCAGCAGCTTGGCTACGAGGGGATCCGGAAACACCATATATTTT
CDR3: CASSLATRGSGNTIYF

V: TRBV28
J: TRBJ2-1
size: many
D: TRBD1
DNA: TGTGCCAGCAGAACCGGGACAGGCTTCAATGAGCAGTTCTTC
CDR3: CASRTGTGFNEQFF

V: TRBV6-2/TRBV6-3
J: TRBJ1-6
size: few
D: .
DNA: TGCGCCACCGGTGGGAGGTTGAGTGGTAATTCACCCCTCCACTTT
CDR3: CATGGRLSGNSPLHF

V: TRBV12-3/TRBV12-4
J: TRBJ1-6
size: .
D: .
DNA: TGTGCCAGCAGATTGTCATTTGCCAATTCACCCCTCCACTTT
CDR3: CASRLSFANSPLHF

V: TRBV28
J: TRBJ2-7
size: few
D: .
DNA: TGTGCCAGCAGTCTAGCAGCCATCTCCTACGAGCAGTACTTC
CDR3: CASSLAAISYEQYF

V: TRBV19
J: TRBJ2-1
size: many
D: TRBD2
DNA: TGTGCCAGTAGTATCGGACTAGCGGGAGATCCCAACAATGAGCAGTTCTTC
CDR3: CASSIGLAGDPNNEQFF

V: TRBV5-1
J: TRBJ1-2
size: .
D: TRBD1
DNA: TGCGCCAGCAGCTTGGAATGGACAGGGGGCAATGGCTACACCTTC
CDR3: CASSLEWTGGNGYTF

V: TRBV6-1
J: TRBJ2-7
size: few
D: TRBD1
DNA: TGTGCCAGCAGTGAGAGGGTGGACAGGGGGCGATCCGAGCAGTACTTC
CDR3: CASSERVDRGRSEQYF

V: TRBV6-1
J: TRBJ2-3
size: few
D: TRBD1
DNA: TGTGCCAGCAGTGGGACAGGGGTAAATACGCAGTATTTT
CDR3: CASSGTGVNTQYF

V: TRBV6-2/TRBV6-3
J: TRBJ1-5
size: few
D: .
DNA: TGTGCCAGCTCGGTGTATAGCAATCAGCCCCAGCATTTT
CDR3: CASSVYSNQPQHF